These T cell receptor beta chains were read from a single sample in a study of shared clonotypes between healthy human individuals. Sequencing used immunoSEQ multiplex PCR; TCRdb keeps in-frame clones, though not all of them. The sample shows about 1 million clones, 70% to 80% of them seen only once. Specimen: memory CD4+ T cells sorted from blood. These receptors were obtained from a young man in good health. Each CDR3 is given with its conserved first and last residue. Fields, in order: D gene, V gene, J gene, clone size, CDR3 DNA, CDR3 protein. The D gene is left open where the match is weak. Not all rows give a size; the values are once, few, many and, for expanded clones, a class.

>-|TRBV5-5|TRBJ2-7|-
TGTGCCAGCAGCTTGAAATTTGTGGGTATGACCTACGAGCAGTACTTC
CASSLKFVGMTYEQYF
>-|TRBV19|TRBJ1-4|-
TGTGCCAGTAGTCCAAGGTTTGAAAAACTGTTTTTT
CASSPRFEKLFF
>TRBD1|TRBV10-3|TRBJ2-7|-
TGTGCCATCCGGTCCGGGACAGGGGGTTTCCACGAGCAGTACTTC
CAIRSGTGGFHEQYF
>TRBD2|TRBV14|TRBJ2-1|-
TGTGCCAGCAGCCAGCGACTAGCGGGAGCCGGGAAGAATGAGCAGTTCTTC
CASSQRLAGAGKNEQFF
>-|TRBV2|TRBJ1-5|-
TGTGCCAGCATGAGGGGGGGGGACAACAATCAGCCCCAGCATTTT
CASMRGGDNNQPQHF
>TRBD1|TRBV7-2|TRBJ1-6|-
TGTGCCAGCAGCTTAGAAGGACAGGGGATCACTCCCCTCCACTTT
CASSLEGQGITPLHF
>-|TRBV9|TRBJ2-6|few
TGTGCCAGCAGCCGGGACTCCTCCGGGGGGGCCAACGTCCTGACTTTC
CASSRDSSGGANVLTF
>-|TRBV30|TRBJ1-4|-
TGTGCCTGGAGTCCTCGAGGGGAAAAACTGTTTTTT
CAWSPRGEKLFF
>TRBD1|TRBV28|TRBJ1-2|-
TGTGCCAGCAGCCCGACAGGGATAAACTATGGCTACACCTTC
CASSPTGINYGYTF
>-|TRBV19|TRBJ2-7|-
TGTGCCAGTAGTATAGGGTACGGGAATTTCGACGAGCAGTACTTC
CASSIGYGNFDEQYF
>TRBD1|TRBV5-6|TRBJ2-5|once
TGTGCCAGCAGCTTGGTCGTGGGACAGCAAGAGACCCAGTACTTC
CASSLVVGQQETQYF
>-|TRBV5-1|TRBJ2-7|-
TGCGCCAGCAGCTGGAGACAAGGCGAGCAGTACTTC
CASSWRQGEQYF
>TRBD1|TRBV29-1|TRBJ2-5|-
TGCAGCGTTTGGACAGGGGGAGAAGAGACCCAGTACTTC
CSVWTGGEETQYF
>TRBD1|TRBV27|TRBJ2-2|-
TGTGCCAGCAGGCTAGGGACAGGGGGGACCGGGGAGCTGTTTTTT
CASRLGTGGTGELFF
>-|TRBV6-1|TRBJ1-4|few
TGTGCCAGCAGTGAAAAGGCAAATGATAGAGTAAAACTGTTTTTT
CASSEKANDRVKLFF
>-|TRBV5-4|TRBJ2-2|many
TGTGCCAGCACCCTGAGCAATTTGGGTACCGGGGAGCTGTTTTTT
CASTLSNLGTGELFF
>TRBD1|TRBV6-5|TRBJ2-7|-
TGTGCCAGCAGAACCGGGACAGCCTCCTACGAGCAGTACTTC
CASRTGTASYEQYF
>-|TRBV7-8|TRBJ2-3|-
TGTGCCAGCAGCTTAGGTCTAGCAGCCCTTAGCACAGATACGCAGTATTTT
CASSLGLAALSTDTQYF
>TRBD2|TRBV2|TRBJ2-4|-
TGTGCCAGCAGTGATAACCTAGCGGGGGGTAGAATCAACATTCAGTACTTC
CASSDNLAGGRINIQYF
>-|TRBV28|TRBJ2-7|once
TGTGCCAGCAGTTTACGCCGCGAGCAGTACTTC
CASSLRREQYF
>-|TRBV9|TRBJ1-2|-
TGTGCCAGCAGCTCTCAGGGACTTAACTATGGCTACACCTTC
CASSSQGLNYGYTF
>TRBD1|TRBV7-2|TRBJ1-4|-
TGTGCCAGCAGCTTAGCCCCAGGACAGGGGGCAAAACTGTTTTTT
CASSLAPGQGAKLFF
>-|TRBV18|TRBJ2-7|-
TGTGCCAGCTCACCCGTACAGCAGGGGTCCTACGAGCAGTACTTC
CASSPVQQGSYEQYF
>-|TRBV9|TRBJ2-1|-
TGTGCCAGCAGCCTCCCGCTGGGACAGGGAAATAGCGGGGGGTTTAATGAGCAGTTCTTC
CASSLPLGQGNSGGFNEQFF
>-|TRBV5-8|TRBJ2-2|-
TGTGCCAGCAGCCTGGGACATAAGGCGAACACCGGGGAGCTGTTTTTT
CASSLGHKANTGELFF
>-|TRBV25-1|TRBJ1-1|many
TGTGCCAGCAGTGCTGAGGGGATTGGCACTGAAGCTTTCTTT
CASSAEGIGTEAFF
>TRBD1|TRBV20-1|TRBJ1-2|-
TGCAGAGCCGGGACAGACTATGGCTACACCTTC
CRAGTDYGYTF
>-|TRBV7-6|TRBJ2-5|-
TGTGCCAGTGTAGCGGCTAATAAAGAGACCCAGTACTTC
CASVAANKETQYF
>-|TRBV28|TRBJ2-2|-
TGTGCCAGCAGTTTTGGGAGAAATACCGGGGAGCTGTTTTTT
CASSFGRNTGELFF
>TRBD1|TRBV2|TRBJ2-1|-
TGTGCCAGCAGTCCGGACAGGGGGAGGTACGGGCAGTTCTTC
CASSPDRGRYGQFF
>-|TRBV28|TRBJ1-2|once
TGTGCCAGCGTGAAAGGCAGGGGCGTGCGTGGCTACACCTTC
CASVKGRGVRGYTF
>-|TRBV7-6|TRBJ1-4|-
TGTGCCAGCAGCACTCTCGACACAAGAAAACTGTTTTTT
CASSTLDTRKLFF
>-|TRBV11-2|TRBJ1-1|once
TGTGCCAGCAGCTTAACCAGGGTGGGCACTGAAGCTTTCTTT
CASSLTRVGTEAFF
>TRBD1|TRBV6-4|TRBJ2-2|-
TGTGCCAGCAGTCTAAACCCGGGACAGACAACCGGGGAGCTGTTTTTT
CASSLNPGQTTGELFF
>TRBD1|TRBV5-1|TRBJ1-6|-
TGCGCCAGCAGCTACCTCCCCGGGACAGGGTTATCACCCCTCCACTTT
CASSYLPGTGLSPLHF
>TRBD1|TRBV7-2|TRBJ1-1|few
TGTGCCAGCAGCTCGACCGGGACAGAAAACACTGAAGCTTTCTTT
CASSSTGTENTEAFF
>TRBD2|TRBV10-3|TRBJ2-2|-
TGTGCCATGAGGGCGGCTAGCGGGAGTACCCCCGGGGAGCTGTTTTTT
CAMRAASGSTPGELFF
>-|TRBV6-6|TRBJ2-1|-
TGTGCCAGCAGTTACAGGGGAGAGCAGTTCTTC
CASSYRGEQFF
>TRBD2|TRBV19|TRBJ2-1|-
TGTGCCAGTAGCCAAGGGAGGGCCAGTTACAATGAGCAGTTCTTC
CASSQGRASYNEQFF